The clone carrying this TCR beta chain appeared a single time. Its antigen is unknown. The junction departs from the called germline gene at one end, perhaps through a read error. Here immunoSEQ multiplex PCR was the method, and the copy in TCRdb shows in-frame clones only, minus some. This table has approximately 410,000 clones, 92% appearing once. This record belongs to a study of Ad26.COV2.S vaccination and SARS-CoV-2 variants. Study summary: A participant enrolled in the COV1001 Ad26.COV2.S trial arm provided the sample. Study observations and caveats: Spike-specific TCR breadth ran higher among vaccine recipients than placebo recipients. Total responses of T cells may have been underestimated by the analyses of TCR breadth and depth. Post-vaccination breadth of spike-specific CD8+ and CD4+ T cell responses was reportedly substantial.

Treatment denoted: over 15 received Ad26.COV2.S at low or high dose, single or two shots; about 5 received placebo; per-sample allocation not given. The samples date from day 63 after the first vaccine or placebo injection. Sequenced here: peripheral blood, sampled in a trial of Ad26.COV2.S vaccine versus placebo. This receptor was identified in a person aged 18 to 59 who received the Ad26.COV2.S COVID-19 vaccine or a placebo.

Here the CDR3 DNA reads TGTGCCAGCGGGAGGACAGGAACACTTAACCATGGCTACACCTTC. Residues: CASGRTGTLNHGYTF. The chain couples TRBV27 to TRBJ1-2; 7 bases agree with TRBD1. This CDR3 has 15 amino acids. Germline V gives CDR1 MNHEY, CDR2 SMNVEV (reference sequence).